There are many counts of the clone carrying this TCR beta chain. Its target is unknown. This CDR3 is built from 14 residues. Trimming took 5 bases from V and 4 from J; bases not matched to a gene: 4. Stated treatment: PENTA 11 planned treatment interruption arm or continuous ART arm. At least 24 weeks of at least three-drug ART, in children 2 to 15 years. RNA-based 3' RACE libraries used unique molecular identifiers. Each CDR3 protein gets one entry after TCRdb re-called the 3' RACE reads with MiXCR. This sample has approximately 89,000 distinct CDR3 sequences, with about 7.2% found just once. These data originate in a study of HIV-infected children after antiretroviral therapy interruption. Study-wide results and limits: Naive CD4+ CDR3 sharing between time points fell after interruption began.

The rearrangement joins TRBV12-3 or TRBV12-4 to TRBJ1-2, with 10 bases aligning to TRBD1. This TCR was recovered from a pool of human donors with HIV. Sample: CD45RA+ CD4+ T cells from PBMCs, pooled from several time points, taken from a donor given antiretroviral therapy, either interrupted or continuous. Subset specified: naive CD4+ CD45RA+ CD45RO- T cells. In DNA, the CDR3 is TGTGCCAGCAGTCAGGACAGGGGGACCTATGGCTACACCTTC. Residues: CASSQDRGTYGYTF.